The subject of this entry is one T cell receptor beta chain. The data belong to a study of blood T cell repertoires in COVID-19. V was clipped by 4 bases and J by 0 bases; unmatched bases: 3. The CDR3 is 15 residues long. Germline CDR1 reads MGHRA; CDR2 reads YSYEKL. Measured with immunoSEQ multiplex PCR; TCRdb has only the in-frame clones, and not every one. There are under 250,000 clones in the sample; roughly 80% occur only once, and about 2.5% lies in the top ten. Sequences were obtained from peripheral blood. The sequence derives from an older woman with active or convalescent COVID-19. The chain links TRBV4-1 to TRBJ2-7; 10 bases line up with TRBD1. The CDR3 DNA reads TGCGCCAGCAGCCCCGGACAGGGGGTCTCCTACGAGCAGTACTTC. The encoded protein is CASSPGQGVSYEQYF.